Presented here are 15 T cell receptor beta chains from one specimen sequenced in a study of cytomegalovirus exposure and HLA in healthy donors. In the PCR, 60 Vbeta and 13 Jbeta primers were used. Libraries were prepared by immunoSEQ multiplex PCR; TCRdb keeps only in-frame clonotypes and omits some of them. The table has some 130,000 clones, almost 80% seen once. The sequenced sample was PBMCs. The receptors were sampled from a man between 18 and 35 years old in good health and CMV-seronegative.

The chain employs TRBV7-9 and TRBJ1-4, with a tentative D call TRBD1 (6 bases). CDR3 length: 15 amino acids. V was shortened by 3 bases and J by 8 bases, with 16 bases between the two germline ends. CDR1 is SEHNR, CDR2 FQNEAQ, per germline (reference sequence). CDR3 in DNA: TGTGCCAGCAGCTTTAAGGGGGAACTTTACGAAAAACTGTTTTTT. Protein: CASSFKGELYEKLFF.

Only a few counts were recorded for this clone. This rearrangement joins TRBV2 to TRBJ1-1; maybe TRBD1 (6 bases). The CDR3 contains 15 residues. In germline, CDR1 is SNHLY, CDR2 FYNNEI. Trimming took 7 bases from V and 1 from J, leaving 16 bases between them. The CDR3 spells CASKGAGQPNTEAFF. The CDR3 bases are TGTGCCAGCAAAGGGGCAGGACAGCCGAACACTGAAGCTTTCTTT.

This chain uses TRBV9 with TRBJ2-3; 8 bases match TRBD1. V lost 3 bases and J lost 2; bases outside the gene matches: 5. The CDR3 extends over 15 amino acids. Looked up from germline, CDR1 is SGDLS and CDR2 is YYNGEE. CDR3 sequence reads: CASSASGQDTDTQYF. CDR3 coding DNA: TGTGCCAGCAGCGCCTCGGGACAGGACACAGATACGCAGTATTTT.

This clone was seen only once. The chain employs TRBV9 and TRBJ1-6; D may be TRBD1 (5 bases). CDR1 is SGDLS and CDR2 is YYNGEE in the germline V gene. V was cut by 6 bases and J by 13 bases, with 23 bases left in between. This CDR3 has 15 amino acids. CDR3 amino acids: CASTSTGSPGLPLHF. Here the CDR3 DNA reads TGTGCCAGCACCTCTACAGGCTCCCCTGGGTTGCCCCTCCACTTT.

This chain links TRBV27 with TRBJ2-4, with TRBD2 identical over 9 bases. CDR1 is MNHEY, CDR2 SMNVEV, per germline (reference sequence). The CDR3 has 17 amino acids. V was pared by 6 bases and J by 0 bases, with 9 bases of the junction left unmatched. CDR3 amino acids: CASRLGRGGIAKNIQYF. In DNA form, the CDR3 reads TGTGCCAGCAGGTTGGGGCGGGGGGGTATAGCCAAAAACATTCAGTACTTC.

This clone was seen more than once but under ten times. V gene TRBV5-1 combines with J gene TRBJ1-1; D might be TRBD1 (6 bases). CDR1 is SGHRS, CDR2 YFSETQ, per germline. V lost 7 bases, J lost 5 bases, and 9 bases lay in between. This CDR3 comprises 11 residues. The DNA of the CDR3 is TGCGCCAGCGGCGGACAGACTGAAGCTTTCTTT. This gives the protein CASGGQTEAFF.

This clone was seen once. J is TRBJ2-2 and V is TRBV9, with D possibly matching TRBD1 (5 bases). The CDR3 consists of 17 residues. V lost 4 bases, J lost 0 bases, and 16 bases lay in between. Germline lookup yields CDR1 SGDLS and CDR2 YYNGEE. The CDR3 protein is CASSPQKATANTGELFF. Here the CDR3 DNA reads TGTGCCAGCAGCCCCCAGAAGGCGACAGCGAACACCGGGGAGCTGTTTTTT.

The chain couples TRBV5-1 to TRBJ1-2; tentatively, D is TRBD1 (6 bases). The CDR3 has 12 amino acids. V was shortened by 3 bases and J by 7 bases, with 10 bases between the two germline ends. The germline V gene has CDR1 SGHRS and CDR2 YFSETQ. CDR3 nucleotides: TGCGCCAGCAGCTGGGGGGGGGCTGGCTACACCTTC. Encoded protein: CASSWGGAGYTF. Full variable domain (rest looked up from reference TRBV5-1 and TRBJ1-2): KAGVTQTPRYLIKTRGQQVTLSCSPISGHRSVSWYQQTPGQGLQFLFEYFSETQRNKGNFPGRFSGRQFSNSRSEMNVSTLELGDSALYLCASSWGGAGYTFGSGTRLTVV.

In this sample, this clone turned up once. The chain is built from TRBV5-1 and TRBJ2-5; 8 bases agree with TRBD1. This CDR3 has 13 amino acids. Germline V CDR1 and CDR2: SGHRS, YFSETQ. The trim removed 7 bases at V and 5 bases at J, leaving 7 bases unmatched. The CDR3 sequence is CASDPGGAETQYF. The CDR3 DNA is TGCGCCAGCGATCCAGGGGGCGCGGAGACCCAGTACTTC.

The chain links TRBV5-5 to TRBJ2-3; 8 bases map to TRBD1. The V segment lost 1 base and the J segment 1 base; nucleotides outside the gene matches: 17. The CDR3 sequence is 20 residues long. In germline, CDR1 is SGHKS, CDR2 YYEKEE (reference sequence). CDR3 sequence reads: CASSLLTAGGLVSGTDTQYF. CDR3 nucleotide sequence: TGTGCCAGCAGCTTGTTAACGGCAGGGGGCTTGGTGAGTGGCACAGATACGCAGTATTTT.

The rearrangement joins TRBV7-2 to TRBJ2-1, with D tentatively TRBD1 (7 bases). CDR1 is SGHTA and CDR2 is FQGNSA in the germline V gene. V lost 0 bases and J 7 bases, leaving 13 bases between the germline ends. The CDR3 spans 15 residues. The CDR3 loop is CASSLAVRGENEQFF. The CDR3 DNA follows: TGTGCCAGCAGCTTAGCAGTCAGGGGGGAAAATGAGCAGTTCTTC.

With regard to this clone: The same CDR3 arises from other DNA sequences in this sample as well. The CDR3 DNA sequence: TGTGCTAGTGGTTTGGGACAGATTAATTCACCCCTCCACTTT. Protein sequence: CASGLGQINSPLHF. The J gene is TRBJ1-6, the V gene TRBV12-5, with D perhaps matching TRBD1 (5 bases). This CDR3 comprises 14 residues. The germline CDR1 and CDR2 sequences are LGHNT and FRNRAP. Between the trimmed V and J ends, which lost 1 base and 6 bases, there was a span of 7 bases.

The chain uses TRBV5-6 and TRBJ1-2; the match to TRBD1 covers 7 bases. CDR3 length equals 14 residues. Trimming at V came to 6 bases and at J to 2 bases, leaving 7 bases not matched to a gene. Germline V gene sequence: CDR1 SGHDT, CDR2 YYEEEE. CDR3 sequence: CASISQGPNYGYTF. CDR3 DNA: TGTGCCAGCATCTCACAGGGGCCCAACTATGGCTACACCTTC.

This clone was observed a handful of times. This chain connects TRBV6-5 to TRBJ1-2, with D possibly matching TRBD1 (5 bases). The ends were cut back, 4 bases at V and 6 bases at J, with 12 bases in the middle. The germline V gene encodes CDR1 MNHEY and CDR2 SVGAGI. This CDR3 comprises 13 residues. CDR3 in DNA: TGTGCCAGCAGTTCGGACATTATAGATGGCTACACCTTC. It specifies CASSSDIIDGYTF.

J is TRBJ2-5 and V is TRBV2; D not certain. The germline V gene has CDR1 SNHLY and CDR2 FYNNEI. The CDR3 has 12 residues. The V end was cut by 7 bases, the J end by 5 bases, with 11 bases between. The DNA of the CDR3 is TGTGCCAGCAATAGTGAATTGGAGACCCAGTACTTC. It yields the protein CASNSELETQYF.